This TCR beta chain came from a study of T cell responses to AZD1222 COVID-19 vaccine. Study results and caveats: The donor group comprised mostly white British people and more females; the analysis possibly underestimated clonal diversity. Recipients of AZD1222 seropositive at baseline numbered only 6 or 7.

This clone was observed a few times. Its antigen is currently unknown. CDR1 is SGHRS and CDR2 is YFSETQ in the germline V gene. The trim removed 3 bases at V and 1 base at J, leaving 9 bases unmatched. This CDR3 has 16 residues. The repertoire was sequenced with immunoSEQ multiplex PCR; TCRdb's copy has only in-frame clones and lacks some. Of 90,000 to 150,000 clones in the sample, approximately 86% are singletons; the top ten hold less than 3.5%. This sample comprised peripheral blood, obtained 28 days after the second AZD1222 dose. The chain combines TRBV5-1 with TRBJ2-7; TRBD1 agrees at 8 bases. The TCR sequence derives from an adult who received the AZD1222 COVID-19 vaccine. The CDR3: CASSSGAGQDSYEQYF. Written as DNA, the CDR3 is TGCGCCAGCAGCTCTGGCGCGGGACAGGATTCCTACGAGCAGTACTTC.